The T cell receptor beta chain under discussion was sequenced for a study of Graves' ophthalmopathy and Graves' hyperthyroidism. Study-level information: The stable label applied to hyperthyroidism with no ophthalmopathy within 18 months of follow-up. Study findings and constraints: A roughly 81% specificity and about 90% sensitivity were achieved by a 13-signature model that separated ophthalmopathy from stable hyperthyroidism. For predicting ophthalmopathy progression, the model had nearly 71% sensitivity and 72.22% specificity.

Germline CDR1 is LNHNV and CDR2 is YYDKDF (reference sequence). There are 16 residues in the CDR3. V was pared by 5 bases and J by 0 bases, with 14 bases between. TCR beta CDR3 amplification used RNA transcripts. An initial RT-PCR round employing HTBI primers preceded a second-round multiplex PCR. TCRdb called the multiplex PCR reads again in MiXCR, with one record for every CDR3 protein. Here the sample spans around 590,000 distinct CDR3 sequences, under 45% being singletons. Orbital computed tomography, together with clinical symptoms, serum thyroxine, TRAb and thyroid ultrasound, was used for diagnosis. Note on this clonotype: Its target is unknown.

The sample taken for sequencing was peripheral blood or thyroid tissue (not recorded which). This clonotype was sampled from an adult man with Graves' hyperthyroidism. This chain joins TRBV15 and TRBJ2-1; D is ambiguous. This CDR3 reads CATSGPELSSYNEQFF. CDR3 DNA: TGTGCCACCAGCGGCCCCGAGCTAAGCTCCTACAATGAGCAGTTCTTC. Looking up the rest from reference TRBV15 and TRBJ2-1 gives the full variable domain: DAMVIQNPRYQVTQFGKPVTLSCSQTLNHNVMYWYQQKSSQAPKLLFHYYDKDFNNEADTPDNFQSRRPNTSFCFLDIRSPGLGDTAMYLCATSGPELSSYNEQFFGPGTRLTVL.